Listed below are T cell receptor beta chains from one sample, sequenced in a study of blood T cells in healthy people across ages. TCRdb recomputed calls from the 5' RACE reads with MiXCR, one row per CDR3 protein. The repertoire consists of approximately 830,000 distinct CDR3 sequences, with about 62% occurring once and the leading ten covering 25% to 35%. Sequencing was carried out using blood. The receptors were gathered from a man aged 30 to 39 in good health. The CDR3 runs from the conserved cysteine through the conserved F or W. Fields, in order: V gene, J gene, clone size, D gene, CDR3 DNA, CDR3 protein. D genes are given only for firm matches. Rows may omit the clone size; those that give it use once, few, many or a size class.

TRBV20-1	TRBJ2-3	-	TRBD2	TGCAGTGCCAGTACTCTAGCGGGGAGAACAGATACGCAGTATTTT	CSASTLAGRTDTQYF
TRBV6-5	TRBJ2-3	-	-	TGTGCCAGCAGATACTCGAGAGGTTATACGCAGTATTTT	CASRYSRGYTQYF
TRBV9	TRBJ2-1	few	TRBD2	TGTGCCAGCAGCCCTACTAGCGGGGGGACCTCCTACAATGAGCAGTTCTTC	CASSPTSGGTSYNEQFF
TRBV29-1	TRBJ1-1	-	-	TGCAGCGTTGAGGCTCCTGAAGCTTTCTTT	CSVEAPEAFF
TRBV7-8	TRBJ2-1	-	TRBD2	TGTGCCGCACCCGCGGGACTAGCGCTTGAGCAGTTCTTC	CAAPAGLALEQFF
TRBV3-1	TRBJ2-7	once	TRBD2	TGTGCCAGCAGCCAAGACGGGGGGGTTCCCAGCGAGCAGTACTTC	CASSQDGGVPSEQYF
TRBV9	TRBJ2-2	once	-	TGTGCCAGCAGCGCCAGGCCCGACCTGGATGTCACCGGGGAGCTGTTTTTT	CASSARPDLDVTGELFF
TRBV12-3/TRBV12-4	TRBJ2-3	-	-	TGTGCCAGCAGCCCTTTTCCCCGGGTAACAGATACGCAGTATTTT	CASSPFPRVTDTQYF
TRBV5-1	TRBJ2-3	few	TRBD1	TGCGCCAGCAGCTTGGAGGGACAGGGTGAGGTCACGGTTGATACGCAGTATTTT	CASSLEGQGEVTVDTQYF
TRBV5-1	TRBJ2-6	few	-	TGCGCCAGCAGCTTAAGGCCTCAGCGGATCTCTGGGGCCAACGTCCTGACTTTC	CASSLRPQRISGANVLTF